Listed below are T cell receptor beta chains from one sample, sequenced in a study of Ad26.COV2.S vaccination and SARS-CoV-2 variants. Produced via immunoSEQ multiplex PCR; TCRdb's table is partial and in-frame only. The data show fewer than 500,000 clones, roughly 87% seen once. Sequences were derived from peripheral blood, sampled in a trial of Ad26.COV2.S vaccine versus placebo. The origin of the receptors is a person between 18 and 60 years old who received the Ad26.COV2.S COVID-19 vaccine or a placebo. The CDR3 runs from the conserved cysteine through the conserved F or W. The D gene is left open where the match is weak. Expanded clones get a size class; other rows say once, few or many, or leave the size out.

D | J | size | V | DNA | CDR3
- | TRBJ1-5 | - | TRBV6-2/TRBV6-3 | TGTGCCAGCAGTTTTCCAGGATCCAATCAGCCCCAGCATTTT | CASSFPGSNQPQHF
- | TRBJ1-2 | once | TRBV9 | TGTGCCAGCAGCGTAGCCAAGAACAGAGCGGACAGCTATGGCTACACCTTC | CASSVAKNRADSYGYTF
- | TRBJ2-1 | - | TRBV11-3 | TGTGCCAGCAGCTCGAGGCAGGGGGGCGATGAGCAGTTCTTC | CASSSRQGGDEQFF
TRBD2 | TRBJ2-7 | - | TRBV7-9 | TGTGCCAGCAGCCACCTTGGCGGGAGCCTCTCCGAGCAGTACTTC | CASSHLGGSLSEQYF
- | TRBJ2-3 | - | TRBV7-9 | TGTGCCAGCAGCTTGGGTCAGGGCACAGATACGCAGTATTTT | CASSLGQGTDTQYF
TRBD1 | TRBJ1-3 | few | TRBV7-3 | TGTGCCAGCAGCACCGGACAGGGCTTCTCTGGAAACACCATATATTTT | CASSTGQGFSGNTIYF
TRBD1 | TRBJ1-1 | few | TRBV29-1 | TGCAGCTGGACAGGGGTTAACACTGAAGCTTTCTTT | CSWTGVNTEAFF
TRBD1 | TRBJ2-7 | - | TRBV19 | TGTGCCTCCGGGACAGGGGGCTACGAGCAGTACTTC | CASGTGGYEQYF
- | TRBJ2-7 | - | TRBV7-8 | TGTGCCAGCAGCGGGATGAGGGGCGACGAGCAGTACTTC | CASSGMRGDEQYF
- | TRBJ1-1 | - | TRBV18 | TGTGCCAGCTCACCACGGAGAAACACTGAAGCTTTCTTT | CASSPRRNTEAFF
TRBD1 | TRBJ2-1 | - | TRBV7-8 | TGTGCCAGCAGCTTAAGTAGGGGGCGACACAATGAGCAGTTCTTC | CASSLSRGRHNEQFF
- | TRBJ2-6 | - | TRBV11-2 | TGTGCCAGCAGCTTCACGGGGGCCAACGTCCTGACTTTC | CASSFTGANVLTF
- | TRBJ2-1 | - | TRBV28 | TGTGCCAGCAGTTTAGGGGGTAGTTTCTCCTACAATGAGCAGTTCTTC | CASSLGGSFSYNEQFF
- | TRBJ2-6 | - | TRBV5-1 | TGCGCCAGCATCCACCCTGGGGCCAACGTCCTGACTTTC | CASIHPGANVLTF
TRBD2 | TRBJ2-7 | - | TRBV3-1/TRBV3-2 | TGTGCCAGCAGCCAGGTCTTGGGACTAGCGGAAGAGCAGTACTTC | CASSQVLGLAEEQYF
- | TRBJ2-1 | - | TRBV7-9 | TGTGCCAGCAGGCAAAACAGGGAAGGTGAGCAGTTCTTC | CASRQNREGEQFF
- | TRBJ2-3 | - | TRBV28 | TGTGCCAGCAGGGGCCCCGCTCCAGATACGCAGTATTTT | CASRGPAPDTQYF
- | TRBJ2-7 | - | TRBV11-3 | TGTGCCAGCAGCTTAGATCGGGCTAGTTTTACCTACGAGCAGTACTTC | CASSLDRASFTYEQYF
TRBD2 | TRBJ2-3 | once | TRBV27 | TGTGCCAGCAGTTTATCGGCGGGAGGGCCGTATACGCAGTATTTT | CASSLSAGGPYTQYF
- | TRBJ1-4 | few | TRBV19 | TGTGCCAGTAATGGGCGCCACGGAAGGGGAGTGTTTTTT | CASNGRHGRGVFF
TRBD1 | TRBJ1-5 | few | TRBV6-5 | TGTGCCAGCAGCTCGGGACAGGATCTTTATCAGCCCCAGCATTTT | CASSSGQDLYQPQHF
- | TRBJ1-1 | - | TRBV19 | TGTGCCAGTACCTCGACCTTCGGGACTGAAGCTTTCTTT | CASTSTFGTEAFF
TRBD1 | TRBJ2-7 | - | TRBV5-1 | TGCGCCAGCAGCTTGAGGTCAGGGGGATCCCACGAGCAGTACTTC | CASSLRSGGSHEQYF
- | TRBJ2-1 | - | TRBV7-8 | TGTGCCAGCAGCCGGTATGTGGATGAGCAGTTCTTC | CASSRYVDEQFF
TRBD1 | TRBJ1-3 | once | TRBV9 | TGTGCCAGCAGCGTAAATCCGGAGGGAAACCGGGACAGGGAATTATCTGGAAACACCATATATTTT | CASSVNPEGNRDRELSGNTIYF
- | TRBJ1-1 | once | TRBV12-5 | TGTGCTAGTGGTAAGGGGGGACCGATGAACACTGAAGCTTTCTTT | CASGKGGPMNTEAFF
- | TRBJ2-7 | - | TRBV19 | TGTGCCAGTTCCCGGACTACCTTAAACTACGAGCAGTACTTC | CASSRTTLNYEQYF
TRBD2 | TRBJ2-3 | - | TRBV5-4 | TGTGCCAGCAGTTACGCGGGGGGGCTCGATACGCAGTATTTT | CASSYAGGLDTQYF
- | TRBJ2-2 | - | TRBV13 | TGTGCCAGCAGCTCAGGGAGACAGGGGGAGCTGTTTTTT | CASSSGRQGELFF
- | TRBJ1-5 | - | TRBV5-6 | TGTGCCAGCTCTAATTGGGATCAGCCCCAGCATTTT | CASSNWDQPQHF
- | TRBJ2-3 | - | TRBV18 | TGTGCCAGCTCGCAATCGGACAGTCGCACAGATACGCAGTATTTT | CASSQSDSRTDTQYF
- | TRBJ2-2 | once | TRBV24-1 | TGTGCCACCAGTGACCTTCGGACCAACACCGGGGAGCTGTTTTTT | CATSDLRTNTGELFF
TRBD2 | TRBJ2-1 | - | TRBV10-3 | TGTGCCAACGGACTAGCGGGATCTAATGAGCAGTTCTTC | CANGLAGSNEQFF
TRBD1 | TRBJ1-2 | - | TRBV10-3 | TGTGCCATCAACCGACAGGGAACAAACGGCTATGGCTACACCTTC | CAINRQGTNGYGYTF
- | TRBJ1-5 | - | TRBV7-2 | TGTGCCAGCAGCTTAGGCGGGATTAGCAATCAGCCCCAGCATTTT | CASSLGGISNQPQHF
- | TRBJ2-7 | - | TRBV7-9 | TGTGCCAGCAGCTCGGGGCGACAGCAGTACTTC | CASSSGRQQYF
- | TRBJ1-5 | few | TRBV19 | TGTGCCAGTAGTATGCGGGGTAGGGGACACAATCAGCCCCAGCATTTT | CASSMRGRGHNQPQHF
TRBD2 | TRBJ2-2 | - | TRBV19 | TGTGCCAGTAGTATAGGGGGCAGCGGGAGGAAAGGTAACACCGGGGAGCTGTTTTTT | CASSIGGSGRKGNTGELFF
- | TRBJ2-2 | - | TRBV21-1 | TGTGCCAGCAGCAGAGATAAGCGGGAGGACACCGGGGAGCTGTTTTTT | CASSRDKREDTGELFF
TRBD1 | TRBJ1-5 | - | TRBV5-6 | TGTGCCAGCAGCATAGGGACAGGGGGCGGCAATCAGCCCCAGCATTTT | CASSIGTGGGNQPQHF
- | TRBJ2-7 | - | TRBV27 | TGTGCCAGCAGTTTGTTCGCGAACGTGGGAAGCAAAGGGCAGTACTTC | CASSLFANVGSKGQYF
- | TRBJ1-3 | - | TRBV19 | TGTGCCAGTAGGGACTCTGGAAACACCATATATTTT | CASRDSGNTIYF
- | TRBJ2-2 | - | TRBV5-1 | TGCGCCAGCAGCTCTCCCGCCGCGAACACCGGGGAGCTGTTTTTT | CASSSPAANTGELFF
TRBD2 | TRBJ2-3 | - | TRBV6-4 | TGTGCCAGCAGTGAGGCTAGCGGGACTGCAGATACGCAGTATTTT | CASSEASGTADTQYF
- | TRBJ2-7 | few | TRBV7-9 | TGTGCCAGCCTCCGCAGGGTCCCGGAGGAGCAGTACTTC | CASLRRVPEEQYF
- | TRBJ2-7 | - | TRBV7-9 | TGTGCCAGCAGCTTAAAGTCCGGGGACACCTACGAGCAGTACTTC | CASSLKSGDTYEQYF
- | TRBJ2-7 | - | TRBV5-4 | TGTGCCAGCAGCTTAGGGAGTCAGGGCTACGAGCAGTACTTC | CASSLGSQGYEQYF
TRBD1 | TRBJ1-6 | once | TRBV7-3 | TGTGCCAGCAGCTTACAGGGGGCCAAAAATTCACCCCTCCACTTT | CASSLQGAKNSPLHF
- | TRBJ1-5 | - | TRBV7-2 | TGTGCCAGCAGCTTAGACAGGGCTACCCCTCAGCCCCAGCATTTT | CASSLDRATPQPQHF
TRBD1 | TRBJ2-5 | - | TRBV28 | TGTGCCAGCAGACAGAGGACAGGGGGCGATGAGACCCAGTACTTC | CASRQRTGGDETQYF
- | TRBJ1-5 | - | TRBV27 | TGTGCCAGCAGTTTAAGGGGGGGCCAGCCCCAGCATTTT | CASSLRGGQPQHF
- | TRBJ2-2 | - | TRBV9 | TGTGCCAGCAGCGACGCGAACACCGGGGAGCTGTTTTTT | CASSDANTGELFF
- | TRBJ2-7 | - | TRBV11-1 | TGTGCCAGCAGCCGCCCCGGGGCAAGCTCCTACGAGCAGTACTTC | CASSRPGASSYEQYF
- | TRBJ1-1 | once | TRBV19 | TGTGCCAGTAGTGTGTACGGGACAGAAGCTTTCTTT | CASSVYGTEAFF
TRBD2 | TRBJ2-7 | - | TRBV3-1/TRBV3-2 | TGTGCCAGCAGCCAAGAGGCTAGCGGGAGGTTCTACGAGCAGTACTTC | CASSQEASGRFYEQYF
- | TRBJ2-2 | - | TRBV27 | TGTGCCAGCATGCCCTTGGGGCAGTCCACCGGGGAGCTGTTTTTT | CASMPLGQSTGELFF
- | TRBJ1-1 | few | TRBV18 | TGTGCCAGCTCACCAGGGGGGAACACTGAAGCTTTCTTT | CASSPGGNTEAFF
- | TRBJ1-2 | - | TRBV11-3 | TGTGCCAGCAGTCCAAACTATGGCTACACCTTC | CASSPNYGYTF